The rows below give T cell receptor beta chains drawn from one sample of a study of post-analysis software for immune sequencing data. Using its own MiXCR run on the PCR reads, TCRdb lists one record per CDR3 protein. The table includes roughly 650,000 distinct CDR3 sequences, approximately 59% detected once. Sequenced: blood. The receptors derive from a girl aged 2 to 10 with multiple sclerosis. The CDR3 runs from the conserved cysteine through the conserved F or W. A D gene is named only where the DNA matches it firmly. Size values are once, few and many counts, or a class for expanded clones, and some rows have none.

>NA|TRBJ2-3|TRBD2|TRBV5-1
TGCGCCAGCAGCTGGGGACTAGCGAGCACAGATACGCAGTATTTT
CASSWGLASTDTQYF
>NA|TRBJ2-3|TRBD1|TRBV5-1
TGCGCCAGCAGCTTGCGCGGGACAGGGAGGTGGGATACGCAGTATTTT
CASSLRGTGRWDTQYF
>NA|TRBJ2-7|NA|TRBV5-1
TGCGCCAGCAGCTTGGGGCCTGGACAGTTCGACTCCTACGAGCAGTACTTC
CASSLGPGQFDSYEQYF
>NA|TRBJ2-1|TRBD2|TRBV10-3
TGTGCCGGCGGGACTAGCGGGGGTCCTTACAATGAGCAGTTCTTC
CAGGTSGGPYNEQFF
>NA|TRBJ2-1|NA|TRBV5-1
TGCGCCAGCAAGGACGACGGCTCCTACAATGAGCAGTTCTTC
CASKDDGSYNEQFF
>NA|TRBJ2-3|NA|TRBV4-3
TGCGCCAGCAGCAAGGACACAGATACGCAGTATTTT
CASSKDTDTQYF
>NA|TRBJ2-5|TRBD2|TRBV5-1
TGCGCCAGCGGCTTGGAACTAGCGGAAGAGACCCAGTACTTC
CASGLELAEETQYF
>NA|TRBJ2-7|NA|TRBV5-1
TGCGCCAGCAGCTTGGAGTCGGGATTGTACGAGCAGTACTTC
CASSLESGLYEQYF
>NA|TRBJ2-5|NA|TRBV25-1
TGTGCCAGCAGTAGCCTCGGCGGGGCCCAAGAGACCCAGTACTTC
CASSSLGGAQETQYF
>NA|TRBJ2-5|NA|TRBV12-3/TRBV12-4
TGTGCCAGCAGTTTTAACAGGGAGGAGACCCAGTACTTC
CASSFNREETQYF
>NA|TRBJ1-1|TRBD1|TRBV7-8
TGTGCCAGCAGCTCGAACCGACAGGGTGTCGCTGAAGCTTTCTTT
CASSSNRQGVAEAFF
>once|TRBJ1-1|NA|TRBV20-1
TGCAGTGCTACCGGGACCCCCACTGAAGCTTTCTTT
CSATGTPTEAFF
>NA|TRBJ1-1|NA|TRBV5-5
TGTGCCAGCAGCCCCGGACGGCTCATGAGCACTGAAGCTTTCTTT
CASSPGRLMSTEAFF
>once|TRBJ1-2|NA|TRBV20-1
TGCAGTGCTAGAGATTTGCGGCAGACCTATGGCTACACCTTC
CSARDLRQTYGYTF
>few|TRBJ2-1|TRBD2|TRBV29-1
TGCAGCGTGGGGACTAGCGGGAGGAATGAGCAGTTCTTC
CSVGTSGRNEQFF
>NA|TRBJ2-1|NA|TRBV9
TGTGCCAGCAGCGTAGAGGGCGGGATCTCCGATGAGCAGTTCTTC
CASSVEGGISDEQFF
>few|TRBJ2-7|NA|TRBV2
TGTGCCAGCACCAAGGGGGACGTAGCCTACGAGCAGTACTTC
CASTKGDVAYEQYF
>NA|TRBJ2-5|NA|TRBV11-2
TGTGCCAGCAGCTTAGGCCTTGGGACGGCGGATCAAGAGACCCAGTACTTC
CASSLGLGTADQETQYF
>few|TRBJ2-2|TRBD1|TRBV29-1
TGCAGCGTTGCCCCCAGGGGGCAGAACACCGGGGAGCTGTTTTTT
CSVAPRGQNTGELFF
>NA|TRBJ2-7|TRBD1|TRBV27
TGTGCCAGCAGTCCCGGGACAGGGTATTCCCAGTACTTC
CASSPGTGYSQYF
>NA|TRBJ2-1|TRBD2|TRBV5-6
TGTGCCAGCAGCCGCGCCCCTAGCGGGGGACCGTACAATGAGCAGTTCTTC
CASSRAPSGGPYNEQFF
>NA|TRBJ2-7|NA|TRBV29-1
TGCAGCGTTGTAGGTCCCACCGGGGTCGAGCAGTACTTC
CSVVGPTGVEQYF
>NA|TRBJ2-4|NA|TRBV4-2
TGTGCCAGCAGCCAAGGTAGCATAGTAAACATTCAGTACTTC
CASSQGSIVNIQYF
>NA|TRBJ1-1|NA|TRBV3-1
TGTGCCAGCAGCCAAAGGGCCATGAACACTGAAGCTTTCTTT
CASSQRAMNTEAFF
>NA|TRBJ1-2|NA|TRBV7-2
TGTGCCAGCAGCGCAAGCAGGGCTAGCCACGGCTACACCTTC
CASSASRASHGYTF
>once|TRBJ2-5|TRBD1|TRBV7-9
TGTGCCAGCAGCCGAGAGGGACAGGGGGCCGTAGAGACCCAGTACTTC
CASSREGQGAVETQYF
>many|TRBJ1-2|TRBD1|TRBV7-2
TGTGCCAGCAGCTCCCGGACAGGGGGCGCGAACTATGGCTACACCTTC
CASSSRTGGANYGYTF
>few|TRBJ2-7|NA|TRBV5-1
TGCGCCAGCAGCTTGGGACAGCAGTTCTACGAGCAGTACTTC
CASSLGQQFYEQYF
>few|TRBJ2-1|TRBD2|TRBV20-1
TGCAGTGCTAGAGATCGTGGACTAGCGGGCGATGAGCAGTTCTTC
CSARDRGLAGDEQFF
>NA|TRBJ2-1|TRBD2|TRBV5-1
TGCGCCAGCAGCTTGTGGACTAGCGGGTACCGGTACAATGAGCAGTTCTTC
CASSLWTSGYRYNEQFF
>few|TRBJ2-5|NA|TRBV20-1
TGCAGTGCTAGACGGGGTCTCGAGACCCAGTACTTC
CSARRGLETQYF